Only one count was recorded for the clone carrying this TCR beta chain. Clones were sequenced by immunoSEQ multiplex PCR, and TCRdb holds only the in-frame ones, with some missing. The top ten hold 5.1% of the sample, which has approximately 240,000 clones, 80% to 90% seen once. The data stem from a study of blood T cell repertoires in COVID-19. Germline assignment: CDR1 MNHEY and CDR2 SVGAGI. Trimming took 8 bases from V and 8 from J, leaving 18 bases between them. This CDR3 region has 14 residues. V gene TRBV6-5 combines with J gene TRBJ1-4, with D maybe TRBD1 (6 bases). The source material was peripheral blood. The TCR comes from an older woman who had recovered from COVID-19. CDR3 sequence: CASGWSGDGEKLFF. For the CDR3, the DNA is TGTGCCAGCGGGTGGTCAGGGGATGGGGAAAAACTGTTTTTT.